The T cell receptor (beta chain) described here comes from a study of cytomegalovirus exposure and HLA in healthy donors. Notes on this clone: Its target is unknown.

This CDR3 is built from 18 residues. Germline V gene data show CDR1 as LGHNA and CDR2 as YSLEER. V was pared by 0 bases and J by 2 bases, with 9 bases of the junction left unmatched. Both 60 Vbeta primers and 13 Jbeta primers went into the PCR. Profiling relied on immunoSEQ multiplex PCR, and the TCRdb table lists in-frame clones only, not all of them. The data show about 110,000 clones, around three quarters seen once. Findings and caveats of the study: By HLA locus, TCR association rates varied in a later analysis, with DRB1 showing the most and HLA-C the fewest.

Sequencing used PBMCs. The TCR comes from a man aged 25 to 45 in good health and CMV-seropositive. The J gene is TRBJ2-7, the V gene TRBV4-3, with TRBD2 matching over 11 bases. For the CDR3, the DNA is TGCGCCAGCAGCCAAGATCACTCCGGGACTAGCGGACCCTACGAGCAGTACTTC. Its translation is CASSQDHSGTSGPYEQYF.